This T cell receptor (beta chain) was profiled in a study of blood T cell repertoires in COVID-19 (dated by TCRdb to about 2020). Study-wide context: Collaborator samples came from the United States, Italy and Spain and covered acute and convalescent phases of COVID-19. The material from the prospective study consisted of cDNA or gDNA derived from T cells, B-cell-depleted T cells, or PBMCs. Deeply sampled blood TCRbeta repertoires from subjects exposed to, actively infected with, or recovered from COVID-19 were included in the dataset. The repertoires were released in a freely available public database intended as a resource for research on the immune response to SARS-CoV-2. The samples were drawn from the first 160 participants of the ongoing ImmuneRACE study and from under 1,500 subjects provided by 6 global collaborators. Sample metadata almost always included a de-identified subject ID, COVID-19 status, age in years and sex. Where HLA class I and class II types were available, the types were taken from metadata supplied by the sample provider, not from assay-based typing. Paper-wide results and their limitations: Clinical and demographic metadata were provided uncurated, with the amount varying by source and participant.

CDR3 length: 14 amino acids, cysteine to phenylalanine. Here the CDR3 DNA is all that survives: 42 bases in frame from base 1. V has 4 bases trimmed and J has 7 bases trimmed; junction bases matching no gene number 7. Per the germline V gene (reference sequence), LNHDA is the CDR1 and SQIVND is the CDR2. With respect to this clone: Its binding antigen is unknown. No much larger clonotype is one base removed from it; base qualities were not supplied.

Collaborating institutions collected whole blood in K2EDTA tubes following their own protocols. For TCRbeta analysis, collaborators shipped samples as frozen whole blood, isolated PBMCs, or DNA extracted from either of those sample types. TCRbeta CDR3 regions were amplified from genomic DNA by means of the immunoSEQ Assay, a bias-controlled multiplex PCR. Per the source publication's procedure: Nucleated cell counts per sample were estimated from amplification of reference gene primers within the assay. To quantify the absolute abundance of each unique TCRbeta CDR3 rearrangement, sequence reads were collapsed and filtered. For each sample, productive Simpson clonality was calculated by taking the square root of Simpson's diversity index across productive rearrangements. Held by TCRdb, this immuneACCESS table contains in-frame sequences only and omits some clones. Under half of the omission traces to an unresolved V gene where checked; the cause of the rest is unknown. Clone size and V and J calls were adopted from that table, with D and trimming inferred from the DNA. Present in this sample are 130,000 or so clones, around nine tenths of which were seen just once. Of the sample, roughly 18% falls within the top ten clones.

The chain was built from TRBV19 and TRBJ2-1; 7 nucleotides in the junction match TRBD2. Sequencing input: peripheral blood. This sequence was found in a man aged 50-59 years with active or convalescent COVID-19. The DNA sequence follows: TGTGCCAGTAGTACCCGGGGGGTGGCGAATGAGCAGTTCTTC. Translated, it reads CASSTRGVANEQFF.